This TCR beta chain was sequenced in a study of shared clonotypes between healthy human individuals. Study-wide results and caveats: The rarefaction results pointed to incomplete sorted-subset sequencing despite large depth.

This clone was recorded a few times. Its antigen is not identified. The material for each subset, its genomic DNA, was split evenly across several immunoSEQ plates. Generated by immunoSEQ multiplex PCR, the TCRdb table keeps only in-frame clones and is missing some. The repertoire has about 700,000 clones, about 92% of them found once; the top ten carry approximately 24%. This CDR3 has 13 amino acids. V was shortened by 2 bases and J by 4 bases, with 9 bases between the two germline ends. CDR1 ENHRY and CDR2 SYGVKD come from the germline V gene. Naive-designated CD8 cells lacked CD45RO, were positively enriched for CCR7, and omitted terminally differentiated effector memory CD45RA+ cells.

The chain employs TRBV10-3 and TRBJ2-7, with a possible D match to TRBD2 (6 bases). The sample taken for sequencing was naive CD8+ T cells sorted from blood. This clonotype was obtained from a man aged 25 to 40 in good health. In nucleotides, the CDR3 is TGTGCCATCAGTGAGCCCAGCGGGTACGAGCAGTACTTC. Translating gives CAISEPSGYEQYF.